The clone carrying this T cell receptor beta chain was detected a few times. As yet, its antigen is unknown. This CDR3 comprises 15 residues. After removal of 2 bases from V and 5 bases from J, the junction contained 8 bases not matched to a gene. Per the germline V gene, CDR1 is SGHRS and CDR2 is YFSETQ. TCRB transcripts that were expressed got sequenced, as all of the isolated RNA had been reverse transcribed. Clones were sequenced by immunoSEQ multiplex PCR, and TCRdb holds only the in-frame ones, with some missing. The sample contains some 700,000 clones, around an eighth of which appear only once. This entry is derived from a study of beta chain features in type 1 diabetes. Study-wide results and caveats: Cells with high TCR expression could be over-represented when cDNA is sequenced. Shortening of TCRB CDR3s, moderate but significant, appeared in all four CD4+ subsets of Type 1 diabetes patients.

The sequencing input was naive CD4+ T cells from blood. This chain uses TRBV5-1 with TRBJ2-7; 9 bases fit TRBD1. The receptor was isolated from a man between 18 and 35 years old with type 1 diabetes. The CDR3 region is CASSFRQGEWDEQYF. CDR3 DNA: TGCGCCAGCAGCTTCCGACAGGGGGAGTGGGACGAGCAGTACTTC.